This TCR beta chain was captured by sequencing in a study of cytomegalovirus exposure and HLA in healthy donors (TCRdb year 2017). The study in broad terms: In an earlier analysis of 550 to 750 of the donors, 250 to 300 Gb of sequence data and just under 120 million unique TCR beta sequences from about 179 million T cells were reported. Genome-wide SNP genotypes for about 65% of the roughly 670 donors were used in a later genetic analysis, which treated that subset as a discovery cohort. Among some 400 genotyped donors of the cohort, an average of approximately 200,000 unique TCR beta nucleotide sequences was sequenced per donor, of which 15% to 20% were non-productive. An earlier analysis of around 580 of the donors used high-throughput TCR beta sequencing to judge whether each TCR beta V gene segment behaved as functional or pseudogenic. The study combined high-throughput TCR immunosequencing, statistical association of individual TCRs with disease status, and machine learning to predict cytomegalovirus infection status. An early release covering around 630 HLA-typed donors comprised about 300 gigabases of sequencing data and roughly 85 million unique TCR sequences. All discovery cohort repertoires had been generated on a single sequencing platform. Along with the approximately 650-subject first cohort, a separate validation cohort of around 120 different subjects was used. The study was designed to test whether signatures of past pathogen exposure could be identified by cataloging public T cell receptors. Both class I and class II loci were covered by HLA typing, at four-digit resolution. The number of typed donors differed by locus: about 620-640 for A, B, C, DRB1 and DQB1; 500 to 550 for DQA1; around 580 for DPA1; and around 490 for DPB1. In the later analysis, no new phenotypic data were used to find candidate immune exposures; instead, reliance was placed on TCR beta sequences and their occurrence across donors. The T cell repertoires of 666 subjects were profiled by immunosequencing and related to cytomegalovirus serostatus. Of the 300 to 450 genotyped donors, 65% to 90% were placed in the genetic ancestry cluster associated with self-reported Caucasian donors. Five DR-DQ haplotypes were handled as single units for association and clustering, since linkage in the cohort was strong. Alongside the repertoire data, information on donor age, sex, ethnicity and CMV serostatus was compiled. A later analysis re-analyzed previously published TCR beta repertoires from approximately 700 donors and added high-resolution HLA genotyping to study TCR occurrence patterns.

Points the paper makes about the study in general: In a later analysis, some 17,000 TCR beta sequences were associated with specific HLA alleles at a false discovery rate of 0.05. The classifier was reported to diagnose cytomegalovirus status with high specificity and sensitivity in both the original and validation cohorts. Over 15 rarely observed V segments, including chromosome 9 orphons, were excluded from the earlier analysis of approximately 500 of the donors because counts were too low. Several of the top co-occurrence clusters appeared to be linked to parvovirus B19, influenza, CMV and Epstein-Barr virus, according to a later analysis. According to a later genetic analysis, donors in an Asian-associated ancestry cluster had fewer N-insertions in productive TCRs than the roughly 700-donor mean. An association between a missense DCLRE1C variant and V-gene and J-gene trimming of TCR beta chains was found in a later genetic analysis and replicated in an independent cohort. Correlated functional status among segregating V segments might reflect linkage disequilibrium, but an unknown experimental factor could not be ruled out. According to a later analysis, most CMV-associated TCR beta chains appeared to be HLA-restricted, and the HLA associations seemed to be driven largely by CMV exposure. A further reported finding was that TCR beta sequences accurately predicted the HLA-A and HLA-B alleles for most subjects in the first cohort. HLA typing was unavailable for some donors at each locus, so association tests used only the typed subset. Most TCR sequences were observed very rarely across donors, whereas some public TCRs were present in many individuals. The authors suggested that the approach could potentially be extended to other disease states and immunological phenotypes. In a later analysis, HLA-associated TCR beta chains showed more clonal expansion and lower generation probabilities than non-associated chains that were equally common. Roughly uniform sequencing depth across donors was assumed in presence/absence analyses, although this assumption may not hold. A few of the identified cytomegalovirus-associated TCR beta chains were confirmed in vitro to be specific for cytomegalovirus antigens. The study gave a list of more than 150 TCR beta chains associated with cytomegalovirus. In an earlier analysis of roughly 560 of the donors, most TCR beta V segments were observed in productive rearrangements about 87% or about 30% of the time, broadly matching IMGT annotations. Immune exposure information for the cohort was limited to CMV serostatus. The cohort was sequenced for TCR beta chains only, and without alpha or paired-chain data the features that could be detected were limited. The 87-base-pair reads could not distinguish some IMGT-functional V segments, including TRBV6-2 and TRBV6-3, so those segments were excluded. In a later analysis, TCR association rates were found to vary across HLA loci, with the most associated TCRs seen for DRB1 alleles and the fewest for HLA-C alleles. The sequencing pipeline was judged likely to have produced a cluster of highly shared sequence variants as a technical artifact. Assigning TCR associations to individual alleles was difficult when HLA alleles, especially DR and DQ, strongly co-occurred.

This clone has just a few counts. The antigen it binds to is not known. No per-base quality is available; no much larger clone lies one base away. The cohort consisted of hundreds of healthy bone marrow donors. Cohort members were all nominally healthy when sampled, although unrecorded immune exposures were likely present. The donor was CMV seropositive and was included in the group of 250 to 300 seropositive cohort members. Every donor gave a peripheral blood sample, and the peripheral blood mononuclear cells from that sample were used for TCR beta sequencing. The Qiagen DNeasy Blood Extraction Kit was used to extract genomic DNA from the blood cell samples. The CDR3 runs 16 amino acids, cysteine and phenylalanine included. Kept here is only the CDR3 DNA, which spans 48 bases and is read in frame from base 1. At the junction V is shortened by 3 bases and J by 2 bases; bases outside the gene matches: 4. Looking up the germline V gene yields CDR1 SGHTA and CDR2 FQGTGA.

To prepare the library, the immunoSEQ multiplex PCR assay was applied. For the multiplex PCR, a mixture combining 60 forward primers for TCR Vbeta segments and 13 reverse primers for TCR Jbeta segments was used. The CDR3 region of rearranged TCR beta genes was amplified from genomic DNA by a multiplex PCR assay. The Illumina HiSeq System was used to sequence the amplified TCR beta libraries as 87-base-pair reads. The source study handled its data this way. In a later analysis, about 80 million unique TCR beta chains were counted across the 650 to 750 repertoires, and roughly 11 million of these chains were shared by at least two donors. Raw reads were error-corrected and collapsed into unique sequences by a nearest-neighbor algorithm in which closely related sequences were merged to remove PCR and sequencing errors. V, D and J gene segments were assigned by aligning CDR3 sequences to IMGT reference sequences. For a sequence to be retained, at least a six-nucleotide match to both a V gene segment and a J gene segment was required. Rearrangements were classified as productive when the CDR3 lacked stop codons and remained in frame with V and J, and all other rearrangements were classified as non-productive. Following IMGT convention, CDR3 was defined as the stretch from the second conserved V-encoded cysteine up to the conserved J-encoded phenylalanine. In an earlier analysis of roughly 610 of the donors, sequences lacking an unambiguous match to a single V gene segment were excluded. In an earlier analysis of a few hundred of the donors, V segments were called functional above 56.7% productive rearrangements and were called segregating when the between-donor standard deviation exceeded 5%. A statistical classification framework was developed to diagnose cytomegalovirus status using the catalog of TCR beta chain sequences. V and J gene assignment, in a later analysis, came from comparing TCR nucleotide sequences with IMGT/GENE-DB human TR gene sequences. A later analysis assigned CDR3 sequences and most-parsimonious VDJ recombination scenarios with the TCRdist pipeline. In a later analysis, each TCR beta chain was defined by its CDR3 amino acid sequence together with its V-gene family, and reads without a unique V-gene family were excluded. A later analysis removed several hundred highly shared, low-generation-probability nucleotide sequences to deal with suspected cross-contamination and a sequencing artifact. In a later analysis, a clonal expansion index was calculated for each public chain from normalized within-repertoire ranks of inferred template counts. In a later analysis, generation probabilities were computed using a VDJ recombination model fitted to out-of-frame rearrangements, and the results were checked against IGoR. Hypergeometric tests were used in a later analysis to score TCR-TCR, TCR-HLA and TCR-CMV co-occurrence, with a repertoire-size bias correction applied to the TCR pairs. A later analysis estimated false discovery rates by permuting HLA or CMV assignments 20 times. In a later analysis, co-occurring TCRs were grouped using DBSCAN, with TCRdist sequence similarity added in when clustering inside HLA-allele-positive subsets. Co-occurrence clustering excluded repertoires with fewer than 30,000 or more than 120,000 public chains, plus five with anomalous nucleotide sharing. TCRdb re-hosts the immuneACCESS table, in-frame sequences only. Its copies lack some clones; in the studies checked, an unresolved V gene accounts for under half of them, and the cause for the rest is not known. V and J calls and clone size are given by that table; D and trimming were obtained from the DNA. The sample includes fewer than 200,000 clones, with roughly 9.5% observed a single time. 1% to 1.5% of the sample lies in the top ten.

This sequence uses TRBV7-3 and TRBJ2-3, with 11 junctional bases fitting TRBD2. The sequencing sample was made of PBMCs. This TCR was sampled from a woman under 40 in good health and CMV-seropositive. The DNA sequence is TGTGCCAGCAGCTTTACTAGCGGGAGCTCCACAGATACGCAGTATTTT. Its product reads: CASSFTSGSSTDTQYF. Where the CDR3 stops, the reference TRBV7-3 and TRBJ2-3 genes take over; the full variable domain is GAGVSQTPSNKVTEKGKYVELRCDPISGHTALYWYRQSLGQGPEFLIYFQGTGAADDSGLPNDRFFAVRPEGSVSTLKIQRTERGDSAVYLCASSFTSGSSTDTQYFGPGTRLTVL.